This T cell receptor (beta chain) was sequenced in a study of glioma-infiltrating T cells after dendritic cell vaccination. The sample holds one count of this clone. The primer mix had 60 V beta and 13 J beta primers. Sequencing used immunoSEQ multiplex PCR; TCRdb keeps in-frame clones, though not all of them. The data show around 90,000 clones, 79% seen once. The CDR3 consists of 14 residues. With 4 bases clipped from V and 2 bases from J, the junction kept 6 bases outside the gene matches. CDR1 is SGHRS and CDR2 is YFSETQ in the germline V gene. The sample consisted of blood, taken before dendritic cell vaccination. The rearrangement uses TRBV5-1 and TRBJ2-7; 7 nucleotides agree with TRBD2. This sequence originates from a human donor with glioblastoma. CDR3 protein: CASSKGLTAYEQYF. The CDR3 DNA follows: TGCGCCAGCAGCAAGGGACTAACCGCCTACGAGCAGTACTTC. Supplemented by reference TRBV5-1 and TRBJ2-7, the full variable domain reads KAGVTQTPRYLIKTRGQQVTLSCSPISGHRSVSWYQQTPGQGLQFLFEYFSETQRNKGNFPGRFSGRQFSNSRSEMNVSTLELGDSALYLCASSKGLTAYEQYFGPGTRLTVT.